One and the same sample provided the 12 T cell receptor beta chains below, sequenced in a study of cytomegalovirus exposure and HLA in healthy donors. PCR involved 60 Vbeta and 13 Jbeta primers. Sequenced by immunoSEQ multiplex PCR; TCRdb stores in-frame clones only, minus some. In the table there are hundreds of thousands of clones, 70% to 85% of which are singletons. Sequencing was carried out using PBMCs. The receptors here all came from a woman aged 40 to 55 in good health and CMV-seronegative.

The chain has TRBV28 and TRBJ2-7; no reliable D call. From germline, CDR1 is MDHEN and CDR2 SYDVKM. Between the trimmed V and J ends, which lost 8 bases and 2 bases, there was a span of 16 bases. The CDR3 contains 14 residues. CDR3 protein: CASGATGLTYEQYF. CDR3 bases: TGTGCCAGCGGCGCGACGGGTCTCACCTACGAGCAGTACTTC.

The CDR3 DNA sequence: TGTGCCAGTAACACAGGAAGCTCCTATAATTCACCCCTCCACTTT. Translating it yields CASNTGSSYNSPLHF. The V call is TRBV19, the J call TRBJ1-6, with a possible D match to TRBD1 (5 bases). Germline V gene data show CDR1 as LNHDA and CDR2 as SQIVND (reference sequence). Trimming left V 7 bases short and J 0 bases short, with 10 bases between. This CDR3 contains 15 residues.

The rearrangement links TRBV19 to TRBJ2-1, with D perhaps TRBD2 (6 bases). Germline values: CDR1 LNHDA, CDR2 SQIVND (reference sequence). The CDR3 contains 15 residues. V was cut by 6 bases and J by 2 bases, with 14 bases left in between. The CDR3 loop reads CASRPALATYNEQFF. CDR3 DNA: TGTGCCAGTAGACCAGCCCTAGCGACCTACAATGAGCAGTTCTTC.

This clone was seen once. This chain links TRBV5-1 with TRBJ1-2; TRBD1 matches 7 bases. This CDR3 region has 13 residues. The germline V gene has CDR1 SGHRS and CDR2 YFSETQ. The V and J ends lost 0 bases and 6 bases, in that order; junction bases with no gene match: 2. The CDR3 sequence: CASSLEGAHGYTF. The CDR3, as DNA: TGCGCCAGCAGCTTGGAGGGGGCTCATGGCTACACCTTC.

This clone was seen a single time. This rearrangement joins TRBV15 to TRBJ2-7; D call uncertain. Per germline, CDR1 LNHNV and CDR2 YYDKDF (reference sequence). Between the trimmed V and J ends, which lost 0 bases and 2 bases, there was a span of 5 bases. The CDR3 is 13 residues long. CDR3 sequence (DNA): TGTGCCACCAGCAGAGATGCGGCCTACGAGCAGTACTTC. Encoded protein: CATSRDAAYEQYF.

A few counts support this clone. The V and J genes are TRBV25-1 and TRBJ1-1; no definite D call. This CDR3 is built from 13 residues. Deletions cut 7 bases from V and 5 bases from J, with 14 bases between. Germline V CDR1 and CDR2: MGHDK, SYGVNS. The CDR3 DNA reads TGTGCCAGCACCCTCGGGGAAGGGACTGAAGCTTTCTTT. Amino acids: CASTLGEGTEAFF.

The CDR3 is CASSAGQSLTDTQYF. In nucleotides, the CDR3 is TGTGCCAGCAGCGCGGGACAGAGCCTCACAGATACGCAGTATTTT. This sequence joins TRBV7-9 and TRBJ2-3, with D perhaps TRBD1 (7 bases). CDR1 is SEHNR, CDR2 FQNEAQ, per germline (reference sequence). Between the trimmed V and J ends, which lost 5 bases and 2 bases, there was a span of 14 bases. The CDR3 contains 15 residues.

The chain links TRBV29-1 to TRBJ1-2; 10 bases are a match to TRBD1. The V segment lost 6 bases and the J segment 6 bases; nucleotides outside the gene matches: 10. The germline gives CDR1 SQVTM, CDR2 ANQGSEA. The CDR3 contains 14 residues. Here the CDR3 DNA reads TGCAGCGTGACCTTAAGGACAGGGGGACATGGCTACACCTTC. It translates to CSVTLRTGGHGYTF.

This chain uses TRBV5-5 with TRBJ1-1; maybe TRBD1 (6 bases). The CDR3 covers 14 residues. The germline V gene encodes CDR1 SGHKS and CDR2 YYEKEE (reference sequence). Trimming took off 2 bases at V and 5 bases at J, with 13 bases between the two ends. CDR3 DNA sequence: TGTGCCAGCAGCTTCCTCCCAGGGGAAACTGAAGCTTTCTTT. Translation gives CASSFLPGETEAFF.

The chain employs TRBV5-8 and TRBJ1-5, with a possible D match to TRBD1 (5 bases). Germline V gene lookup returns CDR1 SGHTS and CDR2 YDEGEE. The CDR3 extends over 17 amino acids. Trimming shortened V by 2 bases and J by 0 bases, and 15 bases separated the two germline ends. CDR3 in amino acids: CASSFGRASHSNQPQHF. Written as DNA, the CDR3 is TGTGCCAGCAGCTTTGGCAGGGCGAGTCATAGCAATCAGCCCCAGCATTTT.

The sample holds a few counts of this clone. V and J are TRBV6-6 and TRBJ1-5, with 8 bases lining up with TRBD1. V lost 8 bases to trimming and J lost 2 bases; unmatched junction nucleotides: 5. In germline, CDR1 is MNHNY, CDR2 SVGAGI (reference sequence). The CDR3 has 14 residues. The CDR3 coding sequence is TGTGCCAGCGTCCAGGGGGCAGGCAATCAGCCCCAGCATTTT. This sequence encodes CASVQGAGNQPQHF.

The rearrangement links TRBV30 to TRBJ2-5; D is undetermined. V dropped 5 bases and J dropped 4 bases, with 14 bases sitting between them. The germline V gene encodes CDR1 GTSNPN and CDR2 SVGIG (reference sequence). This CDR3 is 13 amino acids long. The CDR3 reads CAWGLLAPETQYF. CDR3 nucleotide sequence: TGTGCCTGGGGCCTTTTAGCCCCAGAGACCCAGTACTTC.